Sequencing of this TCR beta chain was carried out in a study of OX40 agonist ivuxolimab in advanced cancers. At the level of the study: Three individuals attained partial responses, comprising one hepatocellular carcinoma case and two cutaneous melanoma cases.

Sampled blood was obtained at baseline, cycle 4 day 1, and cycle 7 day 1. The V end lost 0 bases, the J end lost 0 bases, and 9 bases lay between the germline ends. The length of the CDR3 is 16 residues. The germline V gene encodes CDR1 KGHSH and CDR2 LQKENI. Clones were read by immunoSEQ multiplex PCR, and TCRdb kept only the in-frame ones, dropping some. The table lists approximately 81,000 clones, 81% of them singletons, with 4.6% in the top ten. This clonotype was obtained from an adult with an advanced solid tumor such as melanoma, head and neck, liver or kidney cancer. The sequenced sample was CD4+ or CD8+ T cells sorted from blood, obtained in a trial of the OX40 agonist ivuxolimab. This sequence joins TRBV18 and TRBJ2-4; D is perhaps TRBD1 (5 bases). In nucleotides, the CDR3 is TGTGCCAGCTCACCACCGGACAACTCAGCCAAAAACATTCAGTACTTC. Its protein product is CASSPPDNSAKNIQYF.